One sample yielded the 14 T cell receptor beta chains listed below, sequenced in a study of chemoradiotherapy in HPV16-positive cancers. TCRdb keeps only in-frame clones here, not all; method: immunoSEQ multiplex PCR. The sample lists approximately 12,000 clones, 81% occurring once. This specimen was acquired from a patient who underwent chemoradiotherapy. These receptors were obtained from a human donor with HPV-associated anogenital cancer.

This rearrangement joins TRBV30 to TRBJ1-3; D is ambiguous. V dropped 0 bases and J dropped 0 bases, with 15 bases sitting between them. CDR1 and CDR2 (germline): GTSNPN, SVGIG (reference sequence). The CDR3 is made up of 17 amino acids. This CDR3 reads CAWSVTGRTFSGNTIYF. Written as DNA, the CDR3 is TGTGCCTGGAGTGTAACGGGGAGGACCTTCTCTGGAAACACCATATATTTT.

The sample holds a few counts of this clone. The CDR3 DNA is TGTGCCAGCAGCGTAGCCTCAGGGGAGACCGGGGAGCTGTTTTTT. This translates into CASSVASGETGELFF. The V gene is TRBV9, the J gene TRBJ2-2, with D possibly being TRBD1 (6 bases). The germline V gene has CDR1 SGDLS and CDR2 YYNGEE. The CDR3 extends over 15 amino acids. The ends were cut back, 0 bases at V and 5 bases at J, with 11 bases in the middle.

The V gene is TRBV5-5, the J gene TRBJ2-2; no firm D call. V was trimmed by 4 bases and J by 4 bases, leaving 14 bases between them. Germline V CDR1 and CDR2: SGHKS, YYEKEE (reference sequence). CDR3 size: 15 residues. The CDR3 coding sequence is TGTGCCAGCAGCGATTCGCCGACGTCCACCGGGGAGCTGTTTTTT. Encoded protein: CASSDSPTSTGELFF.

This clone appeared a few times. The chain is built from TRBV28 and TRBJ2-2, with 10 bases that match TRBD1. Germline CDR1 is MDHEN and CDR2 is SYDVKM. The CDR3 is 16 amino acids. With 5 bases clipped from V and 7 bases from J, the junction kept 10 bases outside the gene matches. The CDR3 is CASSDPGQGFNGELFF. As DNA, the CDR3 is TGTGCCAGCAGTGACCCGGGACAGGGGTTCAACGGGGAGCTGTTTTTT. The full variable domain, in which reference TRBV28 and TRBJ2-2 provide the parts outside the CDR3, is DVKVTQSSRYLVKRTGEKVFLECVQDMDHENMFWYRQDPGLGLRLIYFSYDVKMKEKGDIPEGYSVSREKKERFSLILESASTNQTSMYLCASSDPGQGFNGELFFGEGSRLTVL.

CDR3 in DNA: TGTGCCAGCCAAGGGCAGGGAAGGTGGCAGCCCCAGCATTTT. Translated, it gives CASQGQGRWQPQHF. V gene TRBV6-1 combines with J gene TRBJ1-5; a weak D match, TRBD1 (5 bases). Germline V gene data show CDR1 as MNHNS and CDR2 as SASEGT. The CDR3 is 14 residues long. V lost 8 bases, J lost 7 bases, and 18 bases lay in between.

The rearrangement joins TRBV28 to TRBJ2-3; D gene unclear. Germline loops: CDR1 MDHEN, CDR2 SYDVKM. V was pared by 4 bases and J by 2 bases, with 13 bases between. The CDR3 length is 15 residues. CDR3 sequence (DNA): TGTGCCAGCAGTTCCCCCAAATCCTACACAGATACGCAGTATTTT. It is translated as CASSSPKSYTDTQYF. The whole variable domain, filled in from reference TRBV28 and TRBJ2-3, reads DVKVTQSSRYLVKRTGEKVFLECVQDMDHENMFWYRQDPGLGLRLIYFSYDVKMKEKGDIPEGYSVSREKKERFSLILESASTNQTSMYLCASSSPKSYTDTQYFGPGTRLTVL.

This clone appeared a few times. The chain joins TRBV5-6 to TRBJ2-5; D is possibly TRBD1 or TRBD2 (6 bases each). This CDR3 is built from 13 residues. Germline V gene data show CDR1 as SGHDT and CDR2 as YYEEEE. Trimming cost V 2 bases and J 5 bases, with 10 bases left between them. This CDR3 reads CASSFGGGETQYF. The CDR3 bases are TGTGCCAGCAGCTTCGGGGGCGGTGAGACCCAGTACTTC.

The chain carries TRBV7-9 and TRBJ2-5; D is unclear. Trimming took 7 bases from V and 1 from J, leaving 13 bases between them. Germline V lookup: CDR1 SEHNR, CDR2 FQNEAQ (reference sequence). This CDR3 region has 14 residues. The CDR3 sequence is CASTLSGVQETQYF. The CDR3, as DNA: TGTGCCAGCACCCTTTCGGGTGTCCAAGAGACCCAGTACTTC.

The chain is built from TRBV4-2 and TRBJ1-2; TRBD1 might be the D (6 bases). The V end lost 0 bases, the J end lost 6 bases, and 14 bases lay between the germline ends. The germline gives CDR1 LGHNA, CDR2 YNFKEQ. CDR3 length: 15 amino acids. CDR3: CASSQDLGAADGYTF. The CDR3 DNA reads TGTGCCAGCAGCCAAGACTTGGGGGCCGCGGATGGCTACACCTTC.

V and J are TRBV27 and TRBJ2-1; D unclear. Germline V gene data show CDR1 as MNHEY and CDR2 as SMNVEV (reference sequence). With 8 bases removed from V and 5 bases from J, the gap between germline ends came to 7 bases. The CDR3 is 11 amino acids. The CDR3 DNA reads TGTGCCAGCTCTCGGAACAATGAGCAGTTCTTC. It yields the protein CASSRNNEQFF.

Written as DNA, the CDR3 is TGTGCCAGCTCTTCGGAAATTGAGACTGAAGCTTTCTTT. Residues: CASSSEIETEAFF. This sequence joins TRBV18 and TRBJ1-1; no reliable D call. Germline V CDR1 and CDR2: KGHSH, LQKENI. With 6 bases removed from V and 5 bases from J, the gap between germline ends came to 13 bases. The CDR3 runs 13 residues.

This chain joins TRBV10-1 and TRBJ2-1; 7 bases agree with TRBD2. The CDR3 covers 16 residues. V gave up 0 bases and J gave up 4 bases; unmatched junction bases: 6. Germline assignment: CDR1 WNHNN and CDR2 SYGVQD (reference sequence). The CDR3, as DNA: TGCGCCAGCAGTGAGTCTGGGGGGGGGACTTACAATGAGCAGTTCTTC. This encodes CASSESGGGTYNEQFF.

The chain combines TRBV11-2 with TRBJ2-7; D not certain. Trimming cost V 7 bases and J 1 base, with 14 bases left between them. The CDR3 has 14 amino acids. Germline-derived CDR1 and CDR2 are SGHAT and FQNNGV. In nucleotides, the CDR3 is TGTGCCAGCAAGGGTGTCACAGCTTCCTACGAGCAGTACTTC. Protein product: CASKGVTASYEQYF.

The chain links TRBV15 to TRBJ1-2; D is unresolved. This CDR3 comprises 13 residues. Per germline, CDR1 LNHNV and CDR2 YYDKDF (reference sequence). V shed 1 base and J shed 6 bases, with 9 bases lying between them. In DNA form, the CDR3 reads TGTGCCACCAGCAGAGTCGGAATTGATGGCTACACCTTC. It yields the protein CATSRVGIDGYTF. The entire variable domain, with the rest obtained from reference TRBV15 and TRBJ1-2, is as follows: DAMVIQNPRYQVTQFGKPVTLSCSQTLNHNVMYWYQQKSSQAPKLLFHYYDKDFNNEADTPDNFQSRRPNTSFCFLDIRSPGLGDTAMYLCATSRVGIDGYTFGSGTRLTVV.